The 31 T cell receptor beta chains presented below share a single source sample, sequenced in a study of shared clonotypes between healthy human individuals. TCRdb's copy holds only in-frame clones and misses some; the assay was immunoSEQ multiplex PCR. The table records approximately 1,500,000 clones, roughly 96% of them present only once. Sequencing was performed on naive CD4+ T cells sorted from blood. The subset was: CD45RA+ positively selected. The receptors were gathered from a man aged 25 to 40 in good health.

V is TRBV28 and J is TRBJ1-1; maybe TRBD1 (5 bases). The CDR3 covers 15 residues. The germline V gene encodes CDR1 MDHEN and CDR2 SYDVKM. V was cut by 3 bases and J by 6 bases, with 17 bases left in between. The CDR3 is CASSLVGQGGAEAFF. The CDR3 coding sequence is TGTGCCAGCAGTTTGGTAGGGCAGGGTGGGGCTGAAGCTTTCTTT.

This clone was observed once. The genes are TRBV28 and TRBJ1-2; 7 bases align to TRBD1. CDR3 length equals 15 residues. The J segment lost 3 bases and the V segment lost 4 bases, leaving 8 bases of the junction unmatched. The germline V gene encodes CDR1 MDHEN and CDR2 SYDVKM. CDR3 nucleotide sequence: TGTGCCAGCAGTTCGTCTCCGGGACAGTACTATGGCTACACCTTC. As protein: CASSSSPGQYYGYTF.

The rearrangement joins TRBV7-9 to TRBJ2-1, with 9 bases lining up with TRBD2. Germline-derived CDR1 and CDR2 are SEHNR and FQNEAQ (reference sequence). V shed 4 bases and J 4 bases; nucleotides not matched to a gene: 5. This CDR3 has 15 residues. CDR3 DNA sequence: TGTGCCAGCAGCTCTAGCGGGGTTACTTACAATGAGCAGTTCTTC. Translating it yields CASSSSGVTYNEQFF.

DNA of the CDR3: TGTGCCAGCAGTTTATCGTTGACGGCTAGCGGGAGAGGCGAGCAGTACTTC. Translating gives CASSLSLTASGRGEQYF. The chain carries TRBV27 and TRBJ2-7; TRBD2 agrees at 10 bases. The CDR3 totals 17 residues. J was trimmed by 6 bases and V by 0 bases; bases with no gene match: 11. Germline V lookup: CDR1 MNHEY, CDR2 SMNVEV (reference sequence).

This chain uses TRBV6-4 with TRBJ2-1; 8 nucleotides line up with TRBD2. The CDR3 spans 15 residues. Per germline, CDR1 MRHNA and CDR2 SNTAGT. Unmatched junction bases numbered 7, after V lost 5 bases and J lost 4 bases. The CDR3: CASSRAGEGYNEQFF. The CDR3 DNA reads as TGTGCCAGCAGTAGAGCGGGAGAAGGGTACAATGAGCAGTTCTTC.

The chain links TRBV7-2 to TRBJ1-5; a weak D match, TRBD1 (5 bases). The CDR3 loop spans 13 amino acids. Deletions cut 7 bases from V and 3 bases from J, with 10 bases between. CDR1 SGHTA and CDR2 FQGNSA come from the germline V gene. CDR3 protein: CASTRAPNQPQHF. DNA of the CDR3: TGTGCCAGCACCAGGGCCCCCAATCAGCCCCAGCATTTT.

The rearrangement uses TRBV7-9 and TRBJ2-5, with 12 positions matching TRBD2. Germline lookup yields CDR1 SEHNR and CDR2 FQNEAQ (reference sequence). The CDR3 has 18 residues. The V segment lost 0 bases and the J segment 4 bases; nucleotides outside the gene matches: 9. The CDR3 protein is CASSLAGTSGPFPETQYF. The CDR3 DNA is TGTGCCAGCAGCTTAGCGGGGACTAGCGGGCCGTTTCCAGAGACCCAGTACTTC.

The V call is TRBV29-1, the J call TRBJ2-5; 7 nucleotides align to TRBD1. The germline gives CDR1 SQVTM, CDR2 ANQGSEA. The CDR3 contains 17 residues. V was clipped by 4 bases and J by 1 base; unmatched bases: 15. The CDR3 coding sequence is TGCAGCGTTGTGTTATCGGGACAGCCCATCTCCCAAGAGACCCAGTACTTC. Its protein product is CSVVLSGQPISQETQYF.

The rearrangement links TRBV29-1 to TRBJ2-3, with 14 bases fitting TRBD2. Per the germline V gene, CDR1 is SQVTM and CDR2 is ANQGSEA. The V gene end was trimmed by 7 bases and the J gene end by 8 bases; junction bases not matched to a gene: 11. The CDR3 totals 15 residues. The CDR3 loop reads CSASGLAGVFGTQYF. The CDR3, as DNA: TGCAGCGCTTCGGGACTAGCGGGAGTATTTGGTACGCAGTATTTT.

This chain joins TRBV7-8 and TRBJ1-5; maybe TRBD1 (5 bases). Germline CDR1 SGHVS, CDR2 FQNEAQ. Trimming cost V 7 bases and J 5 bases, with 15 bases left between them. CDR3 length equals 14 residues. CDR3 coding DNA: TGTGCCAGCACCCCTGCGGGGACTTATCAGCCCCAGCATTTT. Translation: CASTPAGTYQPQHF. Based on the CDR3 plus reference TRBV7-8 and TRBJ1-5, the full variable domain is GAGVSQSPRYKVAKRGQDVALRCDPISGHVSLFWYQQALGQGPEFLTYFQNEAQLDKSGLPSDRFFAERPEGSVSTLKIQRTQQEDSAVYLCASTPAGTYQPQHFGDGTRLSIL.

The chain combines TRBV5-5 with TRBJ2-1; a weak D match, TRBD2 (6 bases). Germline CDR1 and CDR2: SGHKS and YYEKEE (reference sequence). The CDR3 loop spans 17 amino acids. Between the trimmed V and J ends, which lost 0 bases and 5 bases, there was a span of 18 bases. CDR3 in DNA: TGTGCCAGCAGCTTGGCCTATGCAGGGACTCTTGACAATGAGCAGTTCTTC. Translation: CASSLAYAGTLDNEQFF. The full variable domain, with the rest looked up from reference TRBV5-5 and TRBJ2-1, is DAGVTQSPTHLIKTRGQQVTLRCSPISGHKSVSWYQQVLGQGPQFIFQYYEKEERGRGNFPDRFSARQFPNYSSELNVNALLLGDSALYLCASSLAYAGTLDNEQFFGPGTRLTVL.

V usage is TRBV15 and J usage is TRBJ2-3; 9 bases fit TRBD2. There are 17 residues in the CDR3. V dropped 1 base and J dropped 4; count of bases not matched to a gene: 9. Germline CDR1 and CDR2: LNHNV and YYDKDF (reference sequence). The CDR3 DNA is TGTGCCACCAGCAGAGGAACCGGGACTAGCCCCGCAGATACGCAGTATTTT. Its protein is CATSRGTGTSPADTQYF.

The chain has TRBV6-6 and TRBJ2-7; D assignment may be TRBD1 or TRBD2 (6 bases each). The CDR3 runs 16 residues. Per the germline V gene, CDR1 is MNHNY and CDR2 is SVGAGI (reference sequence). V was clipped by 0 bases and J by 4 bases, with 16 bases between them. This CDR3 reads CASSYSRGAIGYEQYF. CDR3 DNA: TGTGCCAGCAGTTACTCGAGGGGGGCAATTGGATACGAGCAGTACTTC.

The rearrangement joins TRBV19 to TRBJ2-7; possible D gene TRBD2, 6 bases. V lost 5 bases and J 2 bases, leaving 22 bases between the germline ends. CDR1 is LNHDA, CDR2 SQIVND, per germline (reference sequence). The length of the CDR3 is 17 residues. This CDR3 is CASSRTQWGEPTYEQYF. The CDR3 DNA sequence: TGTGCCAGTAGTCGAACCCAATGGGGGGAGCCCACCTACGAGCAGTACTTC.

V and J are TRBV5-1 and TRBJ2-5; the match to TRBD2 covers 13 bases. The CDR3 contains 17 residues. CDR1 and CDR2 from the germline V gene are SGHRS and YFSETQ. Trimming removed 4 bases from V and 5 bases from J; junction bases left unmatched: 11. The chain's CDR3 is CASSPTSGRLAGETQYF. The CDR3 bases are TGCGCCAGCAGCCCGACTAGCGGGAGGTTGGCCGGTGAGACCCAGTACTTC. The whole variable domain, filled in from reference TRBV5-1 and TRBJ2-5, reads KAGVTQTPRYLIKTRGQQVTLSCSPISGHRSVSWYQQTPGQGLQFLFEYFSETQRNKGNFPGRFSGRQFSNSRSEMNVSTLELGDSALYLCASSPTSGRLAGETQYFGPGTRLLVL.

V and J are TRBV5-5 and TRBJ1-4; D remains ambiguous. The CDR3 is 13 amino acids. Germline CDR1 SGHKS, CDR2 YYEKEE (reference sequence). Between the trimmed V and J ends, which lost 2 bases and 5 bases, there was a span of 7 bases. Here the CDR3 reads CASSLRGNEKLFF. The DNA for the CDR3 is TGTGCCAGCAGCTTAAGAGGGAATGAAAAACTGTTTTTT.

The J gene is TRBJ1-1, the V gene TRBV6-1; D remains unclear. The CDR3 extends over 19 amino acids. The ends were cut back, 1 base at V and 0 bases at J, with 21 bases in the middle. CDR1 MNHNS and CDR2 SASEGT come from the germline V gene. CDR3 sequence (DNA): TGTGCCAGCAGTGAAGGGATATACCGCTGGGGAAGCTTGAACACTGAAGCTTTCTTT. Translation: CASSEGIYRWGSLNTEAFF.

This clone was seen more than once but under ten times. The CDR3 reads CASRTSGSWTDTQYF. Here the CDR3 DNA reads TGTGCCAGCAGAACTAGCGGGAGTTGGACAGATACGCAGTATTTT. V is TRBV6-6 and J is TRBJ2-3, with 11 bases fitting TRBD2. V was pared by 6 bases and J by 3 bases, with 5 bases of the junction left unmatched. Germline V gene lookup returns CDR1 MNHNY and CDR2 SVGAGI (reference sequence). The CDR3 runs to 15 residues.

This chain uses TRBV14 with TRBJ2-2; TRBD2 matches 14 bases. Looked up from germline, CDR1 is SGHDN and CDR2 is FVKESK. Trimming removed 4 bases from V and 6 bases from J; junction bases left unmatched: 1. The CDR3 loop spans 15 amino acids. The CDR3 here is CASSRTSGRSGELFF. CDR3 in DNA: TGTGCCAGCAGCCGGACTAGCGGGAGGTCCGGGGAGCTGTTTTTT.

The chain joins TRBV27 to TRBJ2-5; unclear D gene. The germline V gene has CDR1 MNHEY and CDR2 SMNVEV (reference sequence). This CDR3 contains 13 residues. V was cut by 3 bases and J by 5 bases, with 10 bases left in between. The CDR3: CASSFAMSETQYF. Written as DNA, the CDR3 is TGTGCCAGCAGTTTTGCGATGTCGGAGACCCAGTACTTC.

The chain carries TRBV4-1 and TRBJ2-7; D not certain. The V and J ends lost 1 base and 3 bases respectively, with 10 bases between them. The CDR3 has 14 amino acids. Germline V gene sequence: CDR1 MGHRA, CDR2 YSYEKL. The CDR3: CASSQVGSFYEQYF. In DNA, the CDR3 is TGCGCCAGCAGCCAAGTTGGCTCCTTCTACGAGCAGTACTTC.

This clone has more than one count but fewer than ten. The gene calls are TRBV30 and TRBJ1-4; TRBD1 might be the D (5 bases). The CDR3 has 12 amino acids. The germline V gene has CDR1 GTSNPN and CDR2 SVGIG (reference sequence). For the CDR3, the DNA is TGTGCGTCGGGGGCAACTAATGAAAAACTGTTTTTT. Translation gives CASGATNEKLFF.

The J gene is TRBJ2-7, the V gene TRBV4-3, with D maybe TRBD2 (5 bases). This CDR3 contains 15 residues. Trimming took 0 bases from V and 7 from J, leaving 16 bases between them. Germline CDR1 reads LGHNA; CDR2 reads YSLEER. CDR3 in DNA: TGCGCCAGCAGCCAAGAGCGGGCCCCCCTCGGGGAGCAGTACTTC. Its translation is CASSQERAPLGEQYF.

The genes are TRBV4-1 and TRBJ2-7; TRBD2 matches at 8 bases. V was clipped by 4 bases and J by 0 bases; unmatched bases: 14. This CDR3 spans 18 amino acids. CDR1 is MGHRA, CDR2 YSYEKL, per germline. The CDR3 nucleotides are TGCGCCAGCAGCCCCGGGACTAGTATACGGGAAGGCTCCTACGAGCAGTACTTC. Protein sequence: CASSPGTSIREGSYEQYF.

The chain joins TRBV4-3 to TRBJ1-4; no clear D gene. Trimming took 0 bases from V and 3 from J, leaving 8 bases between them. The CDR3 totals 15 residues. Germline V gene sequence: CDR1 LGHNA, CDR2 YSLEER. This chain's CDR3 is CASSQDSRSNEKLFF. Written as DNA, the CDR3 is TGCGCCAGCAGCCAAGATAGCAGATCTAATGAAAAACTGTTTTTT.

About this clone itself: Other DNA sequences from this sample encode an identical CDR3 as well. J is TRBJ2-2 and V is TRBV18; no clear D. Looked up from germline, CDR1 is KGHSH and CDR2 is LQKENI. The V and J ends lost 1 base and 6 bases respectively, with 9 bases between them. The CDR3 runs to 14 residues. CDR3 protein: CASSPLSVAGELFF. The CDR3 coding sequence is TGTGCCAGCTCACCACTGTCCGTGGCCGGGGAGCTGTTTTTT.

The V call is TRBV28, the J call TRBJ1-1; maybe TRBD1 (5 bases). Per the germline V gene, CDR1 is MDHEN and CDR2 is SYDVKM. V was cut by 7 bases and J by 1 base, with 19 bases left in between. The CDR3 sequence is 16 residues long. The CDR3 nucleotides read TGTGCCAGCAAACCTCGCCGGGGGGTTGGGAACACTGAAGCTTTCTTT. Protein product: CASKPRRGVGNTEAFF.

This clone was recorded once. The chain couples TRBV27 to TRBJ2-7; tentative D call: TRBD2 (7 bases). V lost 3 bases to trimming and J lost 0 bases, with 15 bases between them. This CDR3 contains 16 residues. Per the germline V gene, CDR1 is MNHEY and CDR2 is SMNVEV (reference sequence). As DNA, the CDR3 is TGTGCCAGCAGTTTTTCGGTAAGGGGGGGCTCCTACGAGCAGTACTTC. Translating it yields CASSFSVRGGSYEQYF.

This chain joins TRBV5-1 and TRBJ2-2; D unclear. V lost 0 bases to trimming and J lost 4 bases, with 13 bases between them. The germline V gene encodes CDR1 SGHRS and CDR2 YFSETQ. The CDR3 extends over 16 amino acids. In nucleotides, the CDR3 is TGCGCCAGCAGCTTGGTCCAGGCCCGGAGCACCGGGGAGCTGTTTTTT. Translation gives CASSLVQARSTGELFF.

The chain is built from TRBV19 and TRBJ2-2; D is possibly TRBD2 (6 bases). Trimming removed 1 base at V and 5 bases at J, with 11 bases between. The germline gives CDR1 LNHDA, CDR2 SQIVND (reference sequence). This CDR3 has 15 amino acids. The CDR3 spells CASSIGEVGTGELFF. CDR3 in DNA: TGTGCCAGTAGTATAGGGGAGGTAGGGACCGGGGAGCTGTTTTTT.

The genes are TRBV29-1 and TRBJ2-2; 11 bases agree with TRBD2. Per the germline V gene, CDR1 is SQVTM and CDR2 is ANQGSEA. This CDR3 is 15 amino acids long. V was pared by 6 bases and J by 5 bases, with 8 bases of the junction left unmatched. CDR3 DNA: TGCAGCGTCAAAGGACTAGCGGGTGGGACCGGGGAGCTGTTTTTT. It translates to CSVKGLAGGTGELFF.